This entry features one T cell receptor beta chain sequence. In the source study's methods: Amplification of reference gene primers was used by the study to estimate nucleated cell counts. Sequenced by immunoSEQ multiplex PCR; TCRdb stores in-frame clones only, minus some. V and J calls and clone size are those listed in that table; D and trimming were worked out from the DNA. The sample yields almost 70,000 clones, 88% seen once. CDR1 and CDR2 (germline): LGHNA, YSLEER. V was clipped by 2 bases and J by 8 bases; unmatched bases: 11. The CDR3 extends over 17 amino acids. These data are taken from a study of blood T cell repertoires in COVID-19. Study-level background: Material from acute and convalescent COVID-19 was sourced from the United States, Italy and Spain. PBMCs, B-cell-depleted T cells, or T cells provided the cDNA or gDNA that made up the material.

The sequenced sample consisted of peripheral blood. V and J are TRBV4-3 and TRBJ2-1; 11 nucleotides line up with TRBD2. The receptor was derived from a woman in her seventies with acute or convalescent COVID-19. CDR3 loop: CASSQLGPSGRFYEQFF. The CDR3 nucleotides are TGCGCCAGCAGCCAACTAGGCCCTAGCGGGAGGTTCTATGAGCAGTTCTTC.